Below, 16 T cell receptor beta chains from the same sample are listed, as sequenced in a study of response to subunit inactivated influenza vaccine. One entry per CDR3 protein results from TCRdb running MiXCR on the RT-PCR reads. The sample includes around 850,000 distinct CDR3 sequences, around a sixth of them seen just once. This specimen consisted of PBMCs from blood, obtained 5 days after vaccination. These receptors originate from a man aged 50 to 59 who received an inactivated influenza vaccine.

The CDR3 DNA reads TGTGCCAGCAGTTACCCCGGGCGGGAGGGCTACAATGAGCAGTTCTTC. Its protein is CASSYPGREGYNEQFF. The rearrangement links TRBV6-5 to TRBJ2-1; 9 nucleotides align to TRBD2. CDR3 length: 16 residues. V was clipped by 2 bases and J by 3 bases; unmatched bases: 5. The germline V gene encodes CDR1 MNHEY and CDR2 SVGAGI.

This clonotype came up a few times. This CDR3 reads CASSLGGSGQETQYF. In nucleotides, the CDR3 is TGCGCCAGCAGCTTAGGTGGATCTGGCCAAGAGACCCAGTACTTC. The gene calls are TRBV5-1 and TRBJ2-5; D is undetermined. V dropped 2 bases and J dropped 1 base, with 12 bases sitting between them. The germline gives CDR1 SGHRS, CDR2 YFSETQ. CDR3 length equals 15 residues. Drawing the rest from reference TRBV5-1 and TRBJ2-5, the complete variable domain is KAGVTQTPRYLIKTRGQQVTLSCSPISGHRSVSWYQQTPGQGLQFLFEYFSETQRNKGNFPGRFSGRQFSNSRSEMNVSTLELGDSALYLCASSLGGSGQETQYFGPGTRLLVL.

The chain employs TRBV7-7 and TRBJ2-7, with 11 bases that match TRBD1. Germline CDR1 and CDR2: SSHAT and FNYEAQ (reference sequence). V shed 5 bases and J 4 bases; nucleotides not matched to a gene: 7. This CDR3 spans 15 amino acids. CDR3: CASSLGQGAPYEQYF. The CDR3 DNA reads as TGTGCCAGCAGCCTCGGACAGGGGGCACCGTACGAGCAGTACTTC. Looking up the rest from reference TRBV7-7 and TRBJ2-7 gives the full variable domain: GAGVSQSPRYKVTKRGQDVTLRCDPISSHATLYWYQQALGQGPEFLTYFNYEAQPDKSGLPSDRFSAERPEGSISTLTIQRTEQRDSAMYRCASSLGQGAPYEQYFGPGTRLTVT.

This clonotype was seen many times. This chain joins TRBV4-3 and TRBJ2-5, with 9 bases identical to TRBD2. J lost 5 bases, V lost 0 bases, and 19 bases had no gene match. CDR3 length equals 20 residues. Germline CDR1 and CDR2: LGHNA and YSLEER. In nucleotides, the CDR3 is TGCGCCAGCAGCCAAGATCAATTCGCTGCGGGGGGGCCGAGGAGGGAGACCCAGTACTTC. It translates to CASSQDQFAAGGPRRETQYF.

The rearrangement uses TRBV7-9 and TRBJ1-2; possibly TRBD1 for D (5 bases). Germline assignment: CDR1 SEHNR and CDR2 FQNEAQ (reference sequence). The CDR3 runs to 14 residues. V lost 5 bases and J 4 bases, leaving 14 bases between the germline ends. In DNA, the CDR3 is TGTGCCAGCAGCCCGCAAACAGGCATCTATGGCTACACCTTC. Translation: CASSPQTGIYGYTF. The variable domain in full, completed from reference TRBV7-9 and TRBJ1-2, reads DTGVSQNPRHKITKRGQNVTFRCDPISEHNRLYWYRQTLGQGPEFLTYFQNEAQLEKSRLLSDRFSAERPKGSFSTLEIQRTEQGDSAMYLCASSPQTGIYGYTFGSGTRLTVV.

V usage is TRBV10-3 and J usage is TRBJ2-1; TRBD2 agrees at 7 bases. V lost 4 bases, J lost 4 bases, and 19 bases stayed unmatched. Germline V gene sequence: CDR1 ENHRY, CDR2 SYGVKD. The CDR3 contains 19 residues. The CDR3 bases are TGTGCCATCAGTGGCCCCGCCGAGCCTCTCCTAGCGGTATACAATGAGCAGTTCTTC. Amino acids: CAISGPAEPLLAVYNEQFF.

The chain couples TRBV15 to TRBJ1-5; 10 bases are a match to TRBD1. CDR1 and CDR2 from the germline V gene are LNHNV and YYDKDF (reference sequence). The CDR3 extends over 17 amino acids. V trimming: 6 bases; J trimming: 0 bases; junction bases outside the gene matches: 8. The CDR3: CATRPGQGTSSNQPQHF. The CDR3 nucleotides are TGTGCCACCAGACCGGGACAGGGGACATCTAGCAATCAGCCCCAGCATTTT. Full variable domain (missing parts from reference TRBV15 and TRBJ1-5): DAMVIQNPRYQVTQFGKPVTLSCSQTLNHNVMYWYQQKSSQAPKLLFHYYDKDFNNEADTPDNFQSRRPNTSFCFLDIRSPGLGDTAMYLCATRPGQGTSSNQPQHFGDGTRLSIL.

There are a few counts of this clonotype. The chain joins TRBV7-9 to TRBJ2-5; D possibly corresponds to TRBD2 (6 bases). V was trimmed by 6 bases and J by 7 bases, leaving 24 bases between them. The CDR3 has 16 amino acids. The germline V gene encodes CDR1 SEHNR and CDR2 FQNEAQ (reference sequence). The CDR3 loop reads CASREGNRLQEGTQYF. The CDR3 coding sequence is TGTGCCAGCAGGGAGGGTAACCGCCTACAAGAGGGGACCCAGTACTTC. The whole variable domain, filled in from reference TRBV7-9 and TRBJ2-5, reads DTGVSQNPRHKITKRGQNVTFRCDPISEHNRLYWYRQTLGQGPEFLTYFQNEAQLEKSRLLSDRFSAERPKGSFSTLEIQRTEQGDSAMYLCASREGNRLQEGTQYFGPGTRLLVL.

The rearrangement joins TRBV25-1 to TRBJ2-5, with 7 bases lining up with TRBD1. From germline, CDR1 is MGHDK and CDR2 SYGVNS. V lost 4 bases and J lost 1; bases outside the gene matches: 3. CDR3 size: 14 residues. The CDR3 here is CASSGDRVQETQYF. As DNA, the CDR3 is TGTGCCAGCAGTGGAGACAGGGTCCAAGAGACCCAGTACTTC.

The chain has TRBV20-1 and TRBJ1-1, with D maybe TRBD1 (5 bases). Germline V lookup: CDR1 DFQATT, CDR2 SNEGSKA (reference sequence). V was clipped by 2 bases and J by 6 bases, with 19 bases between them. This CDR3 is 15 amino acids long. The CDR3 bases are TGCAGTGCTAGACCCGGAACAGGCGGCGCCGCTGAAGCTTTCTTT. It yields the protein CSARPGTGGAAEAFF.

This clonotype was observed many times. The V gene is TRBV29-1, the J gene TRBJ2-5; 8 bases are a match to TRBD1. The CDR3 covers 15 residues. V was pared by 0 bases and J by 4 bases, with 7 bases of the junction left unmatched. Germline V gene sequence: CDR1 SQVTM, CDR2 ANQGSEA. CDR3 region: CSVEDRGQGRETQYF. The CDR3 DNA reads as TGCAGCGTTGAAGATCGAGGACAGGGTCGAGAGACCCAGTACTTC.

The rearrangement uses TRBV7-2 and TRBJ2-1, with 8 nucleotides matching TRBD2. V lost 3 bases, J lost 0 bases, and 7 bases stayed unmatched. Germline values: CDR1 SGHTA, CDR2 FQGNSA. This CDR3 spans 17 amino acids. CDR3 loop: CASSFRPGGSSYNEQFF. The CDR3 bases are TGTGCCAGCAGCTTTCGTCCGGGGGGGAGCTCCTACAATGAGCAGTTCTTC.

This clonotype came up many times. The gene calls are TRBV12-3 or TRBV12-4 and TRBJ2-7; 7 bases map to TRBD1. The CDR3 sequence is 15 residues long. With 1 base clipped from V and 7 bases from J, the junction kept 10 bases outside the gene matches. The CDR3 here is CASSLEVDRATEQYF. The CDR3 nucleotides are TGTGCCAGCAGTTTAGAAGTCGACAGGGCTACGGAGCAGTACTTC.

V gene TRBV20-1 combines with J gene TRBJ1-1; tentative D call: TRBD1 (5 bases). Germline-derived CDR1 and CDR2 are DFQATT and SNEGSKA (reference sequence). The V end was cut by 4 bases, the J end by 1 base, with 13 bases between. The CDR3 runs 14 residues. The CDR3 DNA is TGCAGTGCTACTAGGGGTGGAGGGAACACTGAAGCTTTCTTT. Protein sequence: CSATRGGGNTEAFF.

This clonotype was recorded a few times. V is TRBV11-2 and J is TRBJ2-4; TRBD1 is a possible D gene (6 bases). The CDR3 is 17 amino acids. V dropped 0 bases and J dropped 4 bases, with 16 bases sitting between them. From germline, CDR1 is SGHAT and CDR2 FQNNGV. The CDR3 here is CASSLEGGANRKNIQYF. CDR3 coding DNA: TGTGCCAGCAGCTTAGAAGGGGGAGCCAATAGGAAAAACATTCAGTACTTC.

The V and J genes are TRBV4-3 and TRBJ1-2, with D possibly being TRBD1 (5 bases). The CDR3 sequence is 15 residues long. V was shortened by 2 bases and J by 1 base, with 11 bases between the two germline ends. Germline assignment: CDR1 LGHNA and CDR2 YSLEER. CDR3 DNA: TGCGCCAGCAGCCAACGACAGACCATTAACTATGGCTACACCTTC. Translated: CASSQRQTINYGYTF.